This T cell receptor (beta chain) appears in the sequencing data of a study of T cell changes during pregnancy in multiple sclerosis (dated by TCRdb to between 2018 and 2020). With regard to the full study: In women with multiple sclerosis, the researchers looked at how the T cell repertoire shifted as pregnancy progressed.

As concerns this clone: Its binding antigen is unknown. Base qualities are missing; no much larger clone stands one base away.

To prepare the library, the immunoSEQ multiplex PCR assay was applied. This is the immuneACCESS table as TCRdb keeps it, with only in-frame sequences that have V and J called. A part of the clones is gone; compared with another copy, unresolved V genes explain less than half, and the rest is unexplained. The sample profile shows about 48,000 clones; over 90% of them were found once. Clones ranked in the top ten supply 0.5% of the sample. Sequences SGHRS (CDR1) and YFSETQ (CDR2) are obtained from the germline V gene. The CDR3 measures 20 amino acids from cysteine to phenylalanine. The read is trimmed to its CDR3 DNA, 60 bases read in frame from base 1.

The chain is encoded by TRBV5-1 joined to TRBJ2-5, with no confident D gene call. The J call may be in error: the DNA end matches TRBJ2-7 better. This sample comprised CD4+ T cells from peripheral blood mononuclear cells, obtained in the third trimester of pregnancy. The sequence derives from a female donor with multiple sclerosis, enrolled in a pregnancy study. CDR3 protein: CASSHNPLGSRSLSSYEQYF. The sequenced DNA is TGCGCCAGCAGCCACAACCCGCTAGGATCGCGGAGCCTTAGCTCCTACGAGCAGTACTTC.